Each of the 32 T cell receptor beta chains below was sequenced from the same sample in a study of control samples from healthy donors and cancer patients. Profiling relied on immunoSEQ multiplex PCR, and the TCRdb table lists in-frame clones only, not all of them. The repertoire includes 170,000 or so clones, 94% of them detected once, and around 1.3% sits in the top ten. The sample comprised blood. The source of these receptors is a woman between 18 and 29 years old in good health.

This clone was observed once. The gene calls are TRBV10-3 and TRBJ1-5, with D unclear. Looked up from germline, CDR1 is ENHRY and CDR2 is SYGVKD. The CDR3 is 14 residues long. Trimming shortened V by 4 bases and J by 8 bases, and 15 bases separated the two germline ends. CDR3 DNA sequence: TGTGCCATCAGTGTCACGGGGAATGATGAGCCCCAGCATTTT. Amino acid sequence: CAISVTGNDEPQHF.

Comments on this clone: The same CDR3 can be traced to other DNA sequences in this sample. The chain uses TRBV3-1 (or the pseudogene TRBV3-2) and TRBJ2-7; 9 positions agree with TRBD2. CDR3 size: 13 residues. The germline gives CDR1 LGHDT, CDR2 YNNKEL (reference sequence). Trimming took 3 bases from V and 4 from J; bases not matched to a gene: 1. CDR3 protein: CASSQREGYEQYF. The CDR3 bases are TGTGCCAGCAGCCAGCGGGAGGGATACGAGCAGTACTTC.

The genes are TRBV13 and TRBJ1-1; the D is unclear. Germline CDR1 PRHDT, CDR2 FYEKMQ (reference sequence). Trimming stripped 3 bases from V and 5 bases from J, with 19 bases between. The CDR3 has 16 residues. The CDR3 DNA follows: TGTGCCAGCAGCTTGTCGTGGTTTGAGGGATCTACTGAAGCTTTCTTT. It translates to CASSLSWFEGSTEAFF. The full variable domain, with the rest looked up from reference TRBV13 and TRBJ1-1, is AAGVIQSPRHLIKEKRETATLKCYPIPRHDTVYWYQQGPGQDPQFLISFYEKMQSDKGSIPDRFSAQQFSDYHSELNMSSLELGDSALYFCASSLSWFEGSTEAFFGQGTRLTVV.

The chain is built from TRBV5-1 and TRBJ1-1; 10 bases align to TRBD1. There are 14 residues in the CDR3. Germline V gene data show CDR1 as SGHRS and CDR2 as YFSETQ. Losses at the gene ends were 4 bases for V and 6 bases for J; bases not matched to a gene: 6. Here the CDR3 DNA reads TGCGCCAGCAGCAGCGGGACAGGGGTGGCTGAAGCTTTCTTT. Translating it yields CASSSGTGVAEAFF. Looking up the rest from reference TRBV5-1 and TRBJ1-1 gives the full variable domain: KAGVTQTPRYLIKTRGQQVTLSCSPISGHRSVSWYQQTPGQGLQFLFEYFSETQRNKGNFPGRFSGRQFSNSRSEMNVSTLELGDSALYLCASSSGTGVAEAFFGQGTRLTVV.

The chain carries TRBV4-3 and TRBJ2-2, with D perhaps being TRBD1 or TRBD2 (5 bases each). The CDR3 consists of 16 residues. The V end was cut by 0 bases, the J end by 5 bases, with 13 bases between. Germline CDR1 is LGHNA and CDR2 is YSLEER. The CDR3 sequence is CASSQEDKGRTGELFF. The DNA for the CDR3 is TGCGCCAGCAGCCAAGAGGACAAGGGGAGAACCGGGGAGCTGTTTTTT.

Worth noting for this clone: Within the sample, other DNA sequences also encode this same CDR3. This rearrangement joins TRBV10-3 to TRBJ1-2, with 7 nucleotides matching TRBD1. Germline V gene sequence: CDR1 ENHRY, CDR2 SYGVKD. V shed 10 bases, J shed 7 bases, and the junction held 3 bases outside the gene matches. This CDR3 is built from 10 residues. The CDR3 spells CATRDSGYTF. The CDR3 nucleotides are TGTGCCACCCGGGACAGTGGCTACACCTTC.

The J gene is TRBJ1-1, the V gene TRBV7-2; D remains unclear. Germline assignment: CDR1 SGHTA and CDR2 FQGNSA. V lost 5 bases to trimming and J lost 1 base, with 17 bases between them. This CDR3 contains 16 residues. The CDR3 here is CASSRYPERTNTEAFF. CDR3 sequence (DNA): TGTGCCAGCAGCCGTTACCCAGAGAGGACGAACACTGAAGCTTTCTTT.

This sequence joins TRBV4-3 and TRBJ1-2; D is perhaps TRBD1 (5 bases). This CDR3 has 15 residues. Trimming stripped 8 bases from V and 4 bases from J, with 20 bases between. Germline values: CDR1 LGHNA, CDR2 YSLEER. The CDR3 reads CASRWALGPFYGYTF. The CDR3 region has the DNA TGCGCCAGCCGATGGGCTCTGGGGCCTTTCTATGGCTACACCTTC.

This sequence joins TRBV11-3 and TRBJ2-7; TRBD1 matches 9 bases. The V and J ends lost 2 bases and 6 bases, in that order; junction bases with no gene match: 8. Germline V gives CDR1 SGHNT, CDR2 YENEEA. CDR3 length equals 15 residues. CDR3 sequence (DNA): TGTGCCAGCAGCTTACCCGGGACAGGGCAGTTCGAGCAGTACTTC. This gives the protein CASSLPGTGQFEQYF.

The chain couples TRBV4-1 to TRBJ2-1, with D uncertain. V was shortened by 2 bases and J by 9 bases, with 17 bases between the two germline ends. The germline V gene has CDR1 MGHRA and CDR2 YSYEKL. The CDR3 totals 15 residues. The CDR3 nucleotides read TGCGCCAGCAGCCAAAGAGGCCTTTCCATCGGTGAGCAGTTCTTC. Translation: CASSQRGLSIGEQFF.

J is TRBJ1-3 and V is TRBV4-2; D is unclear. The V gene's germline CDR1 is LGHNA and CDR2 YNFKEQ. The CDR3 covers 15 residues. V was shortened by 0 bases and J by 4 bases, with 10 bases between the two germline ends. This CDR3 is CASSQDMGKGNTIYF. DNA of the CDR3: TGTGCCAGCAGCCAAGATATGGGGAAAGGAAACACCATATATTTT.

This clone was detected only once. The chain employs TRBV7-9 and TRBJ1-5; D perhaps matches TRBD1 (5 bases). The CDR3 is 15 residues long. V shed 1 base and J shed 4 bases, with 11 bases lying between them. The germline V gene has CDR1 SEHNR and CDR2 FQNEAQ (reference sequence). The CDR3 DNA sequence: TGTGCCAGCAGCTTAGAAGGGGCTCCTAATCAGCCCCAGCATTTT. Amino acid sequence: CASSLEGAPNQPQHF.

DNA for the CDR3: TGTGCCAGCAGTCCTATGGTTTCCGGGGAGCTGTTTTTT. Residues: CASSPMVSGELFF. The V and J genes are TRBV6-5 and TRBJ2-2; D is unresolved. CDR3 length equals 13 residues. The germline gives CDR1 MNHEY, CDR2 SVGAGI. V lost 5 bases to trimming and J lost 6 bases, with 10 bases between them.

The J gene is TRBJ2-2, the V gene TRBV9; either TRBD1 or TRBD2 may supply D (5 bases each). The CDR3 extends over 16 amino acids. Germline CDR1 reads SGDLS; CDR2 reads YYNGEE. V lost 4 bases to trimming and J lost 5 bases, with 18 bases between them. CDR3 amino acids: CASSLFGTGGTGELFF. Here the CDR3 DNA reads TGTGCCAGCAGCCTATTTGGGACGGGTGGGACCGGGGAGCTGTTTTTT.

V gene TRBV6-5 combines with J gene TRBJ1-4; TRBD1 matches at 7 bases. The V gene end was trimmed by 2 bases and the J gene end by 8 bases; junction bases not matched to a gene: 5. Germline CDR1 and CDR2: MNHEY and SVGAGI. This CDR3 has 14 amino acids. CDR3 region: CASSYGSGGEKLFF. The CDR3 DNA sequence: TGTGCCAGCAGTTACGGGTCAGGGGGGGAAAAACTGTTTTTT.

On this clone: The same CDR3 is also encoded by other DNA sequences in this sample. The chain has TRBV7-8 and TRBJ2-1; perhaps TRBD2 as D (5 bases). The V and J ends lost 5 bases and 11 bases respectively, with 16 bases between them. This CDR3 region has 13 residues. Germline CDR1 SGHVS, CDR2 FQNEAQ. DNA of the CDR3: TGTGCCAGCAGCCTAGTGGGCCTAGCTCAGCAGTTCTTC. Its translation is CASSLVGLAQQFF.

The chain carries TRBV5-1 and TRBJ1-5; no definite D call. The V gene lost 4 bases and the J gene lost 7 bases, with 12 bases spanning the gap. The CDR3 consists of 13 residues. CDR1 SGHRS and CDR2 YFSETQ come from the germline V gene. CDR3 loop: CASSPGSGQPQHF. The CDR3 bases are TGCGCCAGCAGCCCGGGCTCGGGGCAGCCCCAGCATTTT.

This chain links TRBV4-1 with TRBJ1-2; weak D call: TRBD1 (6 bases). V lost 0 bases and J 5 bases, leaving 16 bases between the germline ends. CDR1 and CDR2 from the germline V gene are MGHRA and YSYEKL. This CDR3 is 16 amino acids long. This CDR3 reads CASSQDPGHAGYGYTF. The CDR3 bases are TGCGCCAGCAGCCAAGACCCGGGACACGCGGGTTATGGCTACACCTTC.

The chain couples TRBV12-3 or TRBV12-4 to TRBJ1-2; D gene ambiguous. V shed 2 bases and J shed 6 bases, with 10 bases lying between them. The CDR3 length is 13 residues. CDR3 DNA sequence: TGTGCCAGCAGTTTATCCCCCGGAGATGGCTACACCTTC. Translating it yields CASSLSPGDGYTF.

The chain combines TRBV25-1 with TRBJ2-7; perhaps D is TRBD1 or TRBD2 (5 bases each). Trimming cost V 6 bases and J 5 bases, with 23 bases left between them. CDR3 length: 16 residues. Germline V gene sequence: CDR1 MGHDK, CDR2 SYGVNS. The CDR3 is CASSGVGTPAADEQYF. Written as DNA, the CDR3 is TGTGCCAGCAGCGGCGTCGGGACCCCGGCCGCTGACGAGCAGTACTTC.

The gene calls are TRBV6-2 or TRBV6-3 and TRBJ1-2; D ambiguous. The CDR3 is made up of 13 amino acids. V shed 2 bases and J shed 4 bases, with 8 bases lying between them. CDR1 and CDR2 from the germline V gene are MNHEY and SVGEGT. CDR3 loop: CASSYEGSYGYTF. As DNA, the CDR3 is TGTGCCAGCAGTTACGAGGGAAGCTATGGCTACACCTTC.

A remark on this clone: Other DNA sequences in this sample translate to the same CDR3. The CDR3 nucleotides read TGTGCCAGCAGTCTCATGAACACTGAAGCTTTCTTT. Encoded protein: CASSLMNTEAFF. The chain is built from TRBV12-3 or TRBV12-4 and TRBJ1-1, with D unclear. The CDR3 sequence is 12 residues long. V dropped 5 bases and J dropped 0 bases, with 4 bases sitting between them.

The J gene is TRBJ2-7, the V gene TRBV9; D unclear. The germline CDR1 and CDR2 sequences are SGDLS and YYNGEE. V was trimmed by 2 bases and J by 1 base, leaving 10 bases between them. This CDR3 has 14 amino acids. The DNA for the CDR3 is TGTGCCAGCAGCGTTGATCAGATTTCCTACGAGCAGTACTTC. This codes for CASSVDQISYEQYF.

DNA of the CDR3: TGTGCCAGCAGCGTAGGGGGCGGAAGCTCAAACACTGAAGCTTTCTTT. Protein: CASSVGGGSSNTEAFF. The rearrangement links TRBV9 to TRBJ1-1; D perhaps matches TRBD1 (5 bases). Germline values: CDR1 SGDLS, CDR2 YYNGEE. The length of the CDR3 is 16 residues. The V and J ends lost 0 bases and 2 bases respectively, with 14 bases between them.

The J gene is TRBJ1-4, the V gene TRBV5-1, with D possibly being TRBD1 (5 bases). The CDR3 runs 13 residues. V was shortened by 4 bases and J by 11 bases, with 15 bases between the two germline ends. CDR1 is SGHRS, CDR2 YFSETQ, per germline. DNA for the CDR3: TGCGCCAGCAGCCAAGGATTGGGGGATAAACTGTTTTTT. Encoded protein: CASSQGLGDKLFF.

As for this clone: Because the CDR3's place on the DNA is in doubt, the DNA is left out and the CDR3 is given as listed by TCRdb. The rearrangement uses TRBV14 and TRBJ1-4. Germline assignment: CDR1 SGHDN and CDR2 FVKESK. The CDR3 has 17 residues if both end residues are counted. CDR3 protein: CASSQWYTSATNEKLFF.

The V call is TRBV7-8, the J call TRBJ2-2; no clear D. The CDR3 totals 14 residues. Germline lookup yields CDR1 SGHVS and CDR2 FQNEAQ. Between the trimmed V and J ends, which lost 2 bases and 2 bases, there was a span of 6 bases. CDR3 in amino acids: CASSLLVNTGELFF. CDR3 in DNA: TGTGCCAGCAGCTTACTCGTAAACACCGGGGAGCTGTTTTTT.

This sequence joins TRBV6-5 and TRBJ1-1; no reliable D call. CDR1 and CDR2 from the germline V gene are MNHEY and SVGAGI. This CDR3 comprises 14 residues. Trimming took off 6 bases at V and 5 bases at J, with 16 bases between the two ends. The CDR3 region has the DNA TGTGCCAGCAGCGAGGGTACCCCCGCAACTGAAGCTTTCTTT. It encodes CASSEGTPATEAFF.

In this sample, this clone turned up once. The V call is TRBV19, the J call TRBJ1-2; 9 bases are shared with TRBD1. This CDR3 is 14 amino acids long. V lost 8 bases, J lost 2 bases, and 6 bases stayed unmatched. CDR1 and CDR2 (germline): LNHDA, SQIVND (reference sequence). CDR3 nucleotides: TGTGCCAGTGATACAGGGGGCGTCAACTATGGCTACACCTTC. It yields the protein CASDTGGVNYGYTF.

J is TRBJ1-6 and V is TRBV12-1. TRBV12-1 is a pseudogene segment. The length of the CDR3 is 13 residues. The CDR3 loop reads CASSFSGDSPLHF. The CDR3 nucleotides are TGTGCCAGCAGCTTTTCCGGGGATTCACCCCTCCACTTT.

CDR3 protein: CATSTPAEIETQYF. The CDR3 coding sequence is TGTGCCACCTCTACCCCAGCGGAAATAGAGACCCAGTACTTC. The chain joins TRBV24-1 to TRBJ2-5; D is possibly TRBD2 (5 bases). Looked up from germline, CDR1 is KGHDR and CDR2 is SFDVKD. The CDR3 is made up of 14 amino acids. Deletions cut 9 bases from V and 4 bases from J, with 17 bases between.

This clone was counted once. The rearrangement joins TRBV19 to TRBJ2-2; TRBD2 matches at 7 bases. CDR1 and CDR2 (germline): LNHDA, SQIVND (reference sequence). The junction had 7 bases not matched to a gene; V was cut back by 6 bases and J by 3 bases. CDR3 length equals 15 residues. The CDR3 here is CASRVGLADTGELFF. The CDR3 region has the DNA TGTGCCAGTAGAGTAGGGCTAGCGGACACCGGGGAGCTGTTTTTT.